Listed here are 12 T cell receptor beta chains from one sample, sequenced in a study of Graves' ophthalmopathy and Graves' hyperthyroidism. The TCR beta CDR3 regions underwent amplification from RNA transcripts. RT-PCR in the first round used HTBI primers; a second-round multiplex PCR followed. TCRdb re-called the multiplex PCR reads with MiXCR, one entry per CDR3 protein. This sample yields under 250,000 distinct CDR3 sequences, of which 20% to 25% are seen a single time; approximately 40% belongs to the top ten. The material sequenced was peripheral blood. The receptors shown here come from a woman aged 50 to 65 with Graves' ophthalmopathy.

This clonotype occurred many times. The chain links TRBV19 to TRBJ1-2; no reliable D call. The CDR3 has 15 amino acids. Trimming took 4 bases from V and 8 from J, leaving 20 bases between them. From germline, CDR1 is LNHDA and CDR2 SQIVND (reference sequence). CDR3 bases: TGTGCCAGTAGTACCAGACCGACCCCAGGCGGAGGCTACACCTTC. Translating gives CASSTRPTPGGGYTF.

In its sample, this clonotype was seen many times. Possible read error: a much larger clone is one base away. The V call is TRBV20-1, the J call TRBJ2-5; D remains unclear. The CDR3 contains 13 residues. Germline CDR1 reads DFQATT; CDR2 reads SNEGSKA (reference sequence). CDR3 sequence reads: CSAAMQNQETQHF. The CDR3 DNA reads as TGCAGTGCTGCGATGCAGAACCAAGAGACCCAGCACTTC.

Ten or more counts support this clonotype. V is TRBV3-1 and J is TRBJ2-5, with D tentatively TRBD1 (5 bases). The CDR3 extends over 15 amino acids. The V end lost 0 bases, the J end lost 5 bases, and 13 bases lay between the germline ends. Per germline, CDR1 LGHDT and CDR2 YNNKEL (reference sequence). CDR3 DNA sequence: TGTGCCAGCAGCCAAGATCCGCACAGGCAGGAGACCCAGTACTTC. The encoded protein is CASSQDPHRQETQYF.

This clonotype has a count of ten or more. This rearrangement joins TRBV6-5 to TRBJ2-7, with D hard to call. Germline V gene lookup returns CDR1 MNHEY and CDR2 SVGAGI. This CDR3 has 17 residues. V shed 0 bases and J shed 4 bases, with 19 bases lying between them. CDR3 region: CASSYSGPLGSVYEQYF. CDR3 coding DNA: TGTGCCAGCAGTTACTCTGGGCCGCTTGGGTCGGTGTACGAGCAGTACTTC.

The chain recombines TRBV12-3 or TRBV12-4 with TRBJ2-7; TRBD1 agrees at 7 bases. The V segment lost 5 bases and the J segment 3 bases; nucleotides outside the gene matches: 4. This CDR3 has 13 residues. The CDR3: CASSPNRGYEQYF. CDR3 nucleotides: TGTGCCAGCAGTCCGAACAGGGGCTACGAGCAGTACTTC.

This clonotype was seen many times. The chain employs TRBV12-3 or TRBV12-4 and TRBJ2-7, with 7 bases matching TRBD2. V trimming: 6 bases; J trimming: 0 bases; junction bases outside the gene matches: 8. The CDR3 is 15 residues long. The CDR3 DNA is TGTGCCAGCAGCAGAAGACTAGCTGACTCCTACGAGCAGTACTTC. As protein: CASSRRLADSYEQYF.

Concerning this clonotype: A much bigger clone sits one base away, suggesting this may be a read error. DNA of the CDR3: TGCAGTGCTAGAAGAACAGCGAACGCTGAAGCTTTCTTT. This encodes CSARRTANAEAFF. This sequence joins TRBV20-1 and TRBJ1-1; D not certain. The germline CDR1 and CDR2 sequences are DFQATT and SNEGSKA (reference sequence). There are 13 residues in the CDR3.

This clonotype has just a few counts. A much bigger clone sits one base away, suggesting this may be a read error. J is TRBJ2-2 and V is TRBV27; perhaps TRBD1 as D (5 bases). The CDR3 contains 17 residues. CDR1 is MNHEY and CDR2 is SMNVEV in the germline V gene (reference sequence). The DNA for the CDR3 is TGTGTCAGCAGTTTATCGATGCAGGGTGTTGGCACCGGGGAGCTGTTTTTT. Translated: CVSSLSMQGVGTGELFF.

The rearrangement joins TRBV6-1 to TRBJ1-2, with 9 bases lining up with TRBD1. This CDR3 has 16 residues. Trimming cost V 6 bases and J 8 bases; bases outside gene matches: 16. CDR1 MNHNS and CDR2 SASEGT come from the germline V gene. CDR3 nucleotides: TGTGCCAGCAGGCCGTTCTCCGGGACAGGGAAATACGGCTACACCTTC. Protein: CASRPFSGTGKYGYTF.

This clonotype was observed many times. The chain has TRBV11-2 and TRBJ1-1; D is perhaps TRBD1 (6 bases). Looked up from germline, CDR1 is SGHAT and CDR2 is FQNNGV. Trimming shortened V by 1 base and J by 5 bases, and 17 bases separated the two germline ends. This CDR3 comprises 16 residues. CDR3 sequence reads: CASSLGGTRGRTEAFF. The CDR3 nucleotides read TGTGCCAGCAGCTTAGGGGGGACCAGGGGTCGGACTGAAGCTTTCTTT.

This clonotype was seen many times. The rearrangement links TRBV6-6 to TRBJ1-1, with D tentatively TRBD1 (6 bases). This CDR3 region has 14 residues. Germline V gene sequence: CDR1 MNHNY, CDR2 SVGAGI (reference sequence). V lost 11 bases, J lost 0 bases, and 16 bases lay in between. The CDR3 here is CAAQTGPMNTEAFF. The CDR3 DNA sequence: TGTGCCGCCCAAACAGGGCCCATGAACACTGAAGCTTTCTTT.

The gene calls are TRBV19 and TRBJ2-7; 8 positions match TRBD2. From germline, CDR1 is LNHDA and CDR2 SQIVND (reference sequence). The CDR3 is 18 residues long. Unmatched junction bases numbered 22, after V lost 9 bases and J lost 3 bases. As DNA, the CDR3 is TGTGCCAGCAGTCCCCGGGTGGTTCCCGGGACTAGAGACTACGAGCAGTACTTC. This gives the protein CASSPRVVPGTRDYEQYF.